Below are 12 T cell receptor beta chains sequenced from a single sample in a study of blood T cell repertoires in COVID-19. TCRdb's copy holds only in-frame clones and misses some; the assay was immunoSEQ multiplex PCR. The sample holds about 150,000 clones, around nine tenths seen once. The sample taken for sequencing was peripheral blood. Receptors originate from a human donor in a cohort sampled during active COVID-19.

This clone has just a few counts. The chain uses TRBV6-4 and TRBJ1-1, with 7 bases identical to TRBD1. Germline V CDR1 and CDR2: MRHNA, SNTAGT. The ends lost 8 bases at V and 1 base at J; junction bases unmatched: 10. CDR3 size: 15 residues. This CDR3 is CASRSTGRENTEAFF. The CDR3 bases are TGTGCCAGCCGGTCGACAGGGCGGGAGAACACTGAAGCTTTCTTT.

The genes are TRBV30 and TRBJ2-1; TRBD2 aligns across 11 bases. The CDR3 has 16 amino acids. V shed 3 bases and J 10 bases; nucleotides not matched to a gene: 14. The germline V gene encodes CDR1 GTSNPN and CDR2 SVGIG (reference sequence). CDR3 nucleotide sequence: TGTGCCTGGAGGGACCGGGGTAGCGGGGGGGCGGGAGAGCAGTTCTTC. The encoded protein is CAWRDRGSGGAGEQFF.

The J gene is TRBJ2-7, the V gene TRBV27; D perhaps matches TRBD1 (7 bases). V lost 8 bases to trimming and J lost 7 bases, with 15 bases between them. The germline CDR1 and CDR2 sequences are MNHEY and SMNVEV (reference sequence). The CDR3 length is 12 residues. The CDR3 region has the DNA TGTGCCAGCGGAGGGGGCGGAGGGGAGCAGTACTTC. Translation: CASGGGGGEQYF.

This chain links TRBV28 with TRBJ2-3, with TRBD1 matching 8 bases. The CDR3 loop spans 15 amino acids. With V trimmed by 9 bases and J by 1 base, 9 bases remained unmatched. Germline CDR1 is MDHEN and CDR2 is SYDVKM. CDR3 bases: TGTGCCAGTTTGCTAGGCAGGGGGCGCACAGATACGCAGTATTTT. It codes for CASLLGRGRTDTQYF.

The chain carries TRBV28 and TRBJ2-7; the match to TRBD2 covers 7 bases. The germline CDR1 and CDR2 sequences are MDHEN and SYDVKM. The CDR3 contains 15 residues. Trimming removed 6 bases from V and 3 bases from J; junction bases left unmatched: 11. CDR3 sequence (DNA): TGTGCCAGCAGCCTTGCCCGGCTAGCGGTCTACGAGCAGTACTTC. Amino acid sequence: CASSLARLAVYEQYF. Drawing the rest from reference TRBV28 and TRBJ2-7, the complete variable domain is DVKVTQSSRYLVKRTGEKVFLECVQDMDHENMFWYRQDPGLGLRLIYFSYDVKMKEKGDIPEGYSVSREKKERFSLILESASTNQTSMYLCASSLARLAVYEQYFGPGTRLTVT.

This chain joins TRBV24-1 and TRBJ1-2; 10 nucleotides match TRBD1. V lost 4 bases and J lost 5; bases outside the gene matches: 3. Germline assignment: CDR1 KGHDR and CDR2 SFDVKD. The CDR3 has 14 amino acids. CDR3 bases: TGTGCCACCAGTGAAGGGGACAGGGGATATGGCTACACCTTC. It yields the protein CATSEGDRGYGYTF.

This clone was counted only a few times. The rearrangement joins TRBV7-9 to TRBJ1-1, with 9 positions matching TRBD1. V lost 5 bases and J lost 1; bases outside the gene matches: 11. Germline CDR1 SEHNR, CDR2 FQNEAQ (reference sequence). The CDR3 loop spans 17 amino acids. CDR3 in DNA: TGTGCCAGCAGCCCCAGGGTCCCGGGACAGGGGAACACTGAAGCTTTCTTT. Protein: CASSPRVPGQGNTEAFF. Full variable domain (remainder filled in from reference TRBV7-9 and TRBJ1-1): DTGVSQNPRHKITKRGQNVTFRCDPISEHNRLYWYRQTLGQGPEFLTYFQNEAQLEKSRLLSDRFSAERPKGSFSTLEIQRTEQGDSAMYLCASSPRVPGQGNTEAFFGQGTRLTVV.

The gene calls are TRBV2 and TRBJ2-7; 8 nucleotides line up with TRBD2. With V trimmed by 7 bases and J by 0 bases, 8 bases remained unmatched. The length of the CDR3 is 15 residues. Germline-derived CDR1 and CDR2 are SNHLY and FYNNEI. The CDR3 here is CASKTGTSSSYEQYF. The CDR3 DNA reads TGTGCCAGCAAGACCGGGACTAGTAGCTCCTACGAGCAGTACTTC.

The chain combines TRBV5-1 with TRBJ2-2; D gene uncertain. CDR3 length: 13 residues. Germline loops: CDR1 SGHRS, CDR2 YFSETQ. Trimming shortened V by 5 bases and J by 7 bases, and 12 bases separated the two germline ends. CDR3 in DNA: TGCGCCAGCAGATCTGACTCCATCGGGGAGCTGTTTTTT. As protein: CASRSDSIGELFF. The full variable domain, its missing parts supplied by reference TRBV5-1 and TRBJ2-2, is KAGVTQTPRYLIKTRGQQVTLSCSPISGHRSVSWYQQTPGQGLQFLFEYFSETQRNKGNFPGRFSGRQFSNSRSEMNVSTLELGDSALYLCASRSDSIGELFFGEGSRLTVL.

The chain joins TRBV28 to TRBJ2-3; no reliable D call. CDR1 is MDHEN, CDR2 SYDVKM, per germline. This CDR3 comprises 14 residues. V lost 4 bases to trimming and J lost 2 bases, with 10 bases between them. The CDR3 nucleotides are TGTGCCAGCAGTTCTCTGTGGGCCACAGATACGCAGTATTTT. Amino acid sequence: CASSSLWATDTQYF.

This clone occurred a few times. The chain employs TRBV28 and TRBJ2-3, with 7 bases lining up with TRBD1. Per the germline V gene, CDR1 is MDHEN and CDR2 is SYDVKM. This CDR3 comprises 15 residues. Trimming cost V 5 bases and J 5 bases; bases outside gene matches: 10. The CDR3 here is CASSLSTGQVDTQYF. The CDR3 region has the DNA TGTGCCAGCAGTCTATCGACAGGGCAGGTAGATACGCAGTATTTT.

The J gene is TRBJ2-2, the V gene TRBV7-9; 9 bases agree with TRBD1. With 3 bases clipped from V and 5 bases from J, the junction kept 4 bases outside the gene matches. The CDR3 loop spans 15 amino acids. The germline V gene encodes CDR1 SEHNR and CDR2 FQNEAQ (reference sequence). The CDR3 protein is CASSFTGQGTGELFF. CDR3 nucleotides: TGTGCCAGCAGCTTCACGGGACAGGGTACCGGGGAGCTGTTTTTT.